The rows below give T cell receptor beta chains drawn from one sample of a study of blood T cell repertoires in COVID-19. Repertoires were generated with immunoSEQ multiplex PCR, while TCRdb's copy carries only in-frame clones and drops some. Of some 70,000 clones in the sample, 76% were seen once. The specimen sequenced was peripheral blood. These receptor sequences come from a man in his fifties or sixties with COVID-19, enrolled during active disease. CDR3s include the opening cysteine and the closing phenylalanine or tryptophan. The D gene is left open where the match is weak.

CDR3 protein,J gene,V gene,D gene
CASSKSSAGELFF,TRBJ2-2,TRBV21-1,-
CASSLGQRNTEAFF,TRBJ1-1,TRBV5-4,-
CASSPGDSSYEQYF,TRBJ2-7,TRBV11-2,-
CASRVTRQETQYF,TRBJ2-5,TRBV2,-
CASSWRAGASYNSPLHF,TRBJ1-6,TRBV2,-
CATWGRSGANVLTF,TRBJ2-6,TRBV10-2,-
CASSSNRRLAGNNEQFF,TRBJ2-1,TRBV18,TRBD2
CASSLAIGSGRQIPDTQYF,TRBJ2-3,TRBV5-1,TRBD2
CASSILGGSLNEQFF,TRBJ2-1,TRBV19,TRBD2
CASSSKTGTSYEQYF,TRBJ2-7,TRBV5-1,-
CASSLAPQGSGGYTF,TRBJ1-2,TRBV11-3,-
CAIGRDRITGANVLTF,TRBJ2-6,TRBV10-3,TRBD1
CASSSQGLAADTQYF,TRBJ2-3,TRBV27,TRBD2
CAWSQARATQYF,TRBJ2-3,TRBV30,-
CASSLDGTGELFF,TRBJ2-2,TRBV5-1,-
CATSDPGQGRYEQYF,TRBJ2-7,TRBV24-1,TRBD1
CASSLGQGADTQYF,TRBJ2-3,TRBV5-1,TRBD1
CASRPSGDRTEAFF,TRBJ1-1,TRBV5-1,-
CASSELVDGELFF,TRBJ2-2,TRBV19,-
CASSTGLVYNEQFF,TRBJ2-1,TRBV9,TRBD2
CASSRRSLNEQFF,TRBJ2-1,TRBV3-1/TRBV3-2,-
CASSFSQSGNTIYF,TRBJ1-3,TRBV11-2,-
CASSDAGGYTEAFF,TRBJ1-1,TRBV19,TRBD1
CASSLGFGGVASTF,TRBJ1-2,TRBV11-2,-
CASSGMDSVWEQYF,TRBJ2-7,TRBV18,-
CASSLFARGFGYTIYF,TRBJ1-3,TRBV7-2,-
CASSTSPDRANEQFF,TRBJ2-1,TRBV5-5,TRBD1
CAWTVGGSGGPYQETQYF,TRBJ2-5,TRBV30,TRBD2